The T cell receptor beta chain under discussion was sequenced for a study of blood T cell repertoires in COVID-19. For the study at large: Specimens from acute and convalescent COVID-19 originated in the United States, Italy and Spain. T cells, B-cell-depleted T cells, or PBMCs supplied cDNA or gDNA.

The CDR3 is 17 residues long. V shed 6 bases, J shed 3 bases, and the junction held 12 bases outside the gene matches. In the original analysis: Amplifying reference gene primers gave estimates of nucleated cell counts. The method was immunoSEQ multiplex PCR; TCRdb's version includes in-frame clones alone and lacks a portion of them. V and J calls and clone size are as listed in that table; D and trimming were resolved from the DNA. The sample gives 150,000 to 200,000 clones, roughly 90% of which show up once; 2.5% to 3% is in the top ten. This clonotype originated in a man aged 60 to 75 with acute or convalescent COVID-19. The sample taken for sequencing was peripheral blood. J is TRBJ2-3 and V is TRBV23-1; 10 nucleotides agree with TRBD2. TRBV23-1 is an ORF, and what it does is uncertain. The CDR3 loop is CASSPEELSGGTDTQYF. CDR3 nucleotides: TGCGCCAGCAGCCCCGAGGAACTTAGCGGGGGGACAGATACGCAGTATTTT.